This TCR beta chain was captured in a study of CD8 T cells in ankylosing spondylitis. The CDR3 is 14 residues long. Germline-derived CDR1 and CDR2 are SGHAT and FQNNGV. Between the trimmed V and J ends, which lost 6 bases and 3 bases, there was a span of 11 bases. Concerning this clonotype: The antigen is unknown.

Preparation of TCR beta libraries was done by quantitative 5'-RACE with molecular barcodes. TCRdb ran MiXCR on the 5' RACE reads and lists one entry per CDR3 protein. The table records about 220,000 distinct CDR3 sequences, about 6.7% of them present only once. Whole-study findings and limits: The authors reported significant enrichment of disease-linked clones in matched ankylosing spondylitis synovial fluid. Several of the motif variants were reported before in synovial fluid and blood from reactive arthritis. CD8+ disease-linked clones were present at relatively low frequencies in blood. A TCR beta motif made of eight highly homologous variants seemed typical of ankylosing spondylitis blood.

V is TRBV11-2 and J is TRBJ2-2, with TRBD2 as a possible D gene (6 bases). The source material was blood, either unsorted or a sorted T cell fraction (not recorded which). The receptor was derived from a male donor with ankylosing spondylitis. In DNA form, the CDR3 reads TGTGCCAGCAGTACGGGGACTTACACCGGGGAGCTGTTTTTT. Its translation: CASSTGTYTGELFF.